This TCR beta chain was documented in a study of tumor-infiltrating lymphocytes in oesophageal squamous cell carcinoma. Via MiXCR, TCRdb re-called the PCR reads, giving one row per CDR3 protein. The table lists approximately 9,800 distinct CDR3 sequences, roughly 64% of them singletons, with around 27% in the top ten. V lost 0 bases to trimming and J lost 4 bases, with 11 bases between them. This CDR3 has 15 amino acids. The germline gives CDR1 SGHDT, CDR2 YYEEEE. The gene calls are TRBV5-6 and TRBJ1-3, with D perhaps matching TRBD1 (6 bases). The source is a female donor with esophageal squamous cell carcinoma. The sample comprised esophageal tumor tissue. The CDR3 region is CASSLAWGPGNTIYF. The CDR3, as DNA: TGTGCCAGCAGCTTGGCCTGGGGGCCAGGAAACACCATATATTTT.